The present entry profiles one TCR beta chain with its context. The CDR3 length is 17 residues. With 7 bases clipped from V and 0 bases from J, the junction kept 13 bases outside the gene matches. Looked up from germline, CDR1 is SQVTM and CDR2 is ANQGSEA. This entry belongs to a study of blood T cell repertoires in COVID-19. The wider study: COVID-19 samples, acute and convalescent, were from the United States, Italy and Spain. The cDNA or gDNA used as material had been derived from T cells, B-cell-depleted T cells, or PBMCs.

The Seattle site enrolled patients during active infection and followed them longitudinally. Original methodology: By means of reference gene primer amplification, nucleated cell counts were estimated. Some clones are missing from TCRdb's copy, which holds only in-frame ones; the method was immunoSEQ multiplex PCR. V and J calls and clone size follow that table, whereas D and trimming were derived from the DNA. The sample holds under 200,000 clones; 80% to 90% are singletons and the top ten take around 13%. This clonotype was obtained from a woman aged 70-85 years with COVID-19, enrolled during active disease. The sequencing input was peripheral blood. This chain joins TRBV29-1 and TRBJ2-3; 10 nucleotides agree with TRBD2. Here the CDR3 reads CSALGSGGKGSTDTQYF. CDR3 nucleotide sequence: TGCAGCGCCCTAGGTAGCGGGGGGAAGGGTAGCACAGATACGCAGTATTTT.